A single sample is the source of the 3 T cell receptor beta chains below, sequenced in a study of glioma-infiltrating T cells after dendritic cell vaccination. Time point specified: after dendritic cell vaccination, including at tumor progression/relapse. The table came from immunoSEQ multiplex PCR; TCRdb's copy has only in-frame clones and leaves some out. The repertoire holds 100,000 or so clones, roughly 90% seen once, with roughly 3% in the top ten. The sample was blood, taken after dendritic cell vaccination. The receptors were gathered from a human donor with glioblastoma.

The chain recombines TRBV11-3 with TRBJ1-1; tentatively, D is TRBD1 (5 bases). From germline, CDR1 is SGHNT and CDR2 YENEEA. The CDR3 is made up of 15 amino acids. The V end was cut by 2 bases, the J end by 2 bases, with 12 bases between. CDR3 sequence: CASSLNSGGNTEAFF. The CDR3 nucleotides read TGTGCCAGCAGCTTAAATTCGGGGGGAAACACTGAAGCTTTCTTT.

The J gene is TRBJ2-3, the V gene TRBV5-1; the match to TRBD2 covers 7 bases. Per germline, CDR1 SGHRS and CDR2 YFSETQ. There are 15 residues in the CDR3. Trimming took 3 bases from V and 2 from J; bases not matched to a gene: 6. CDR3 nucleotides: TGCGCCAGCAGCTCCCGAGCGGGGTCCACAGATACGCAGTATTTT. This sequence encodes CASSSRAGSTDTQYF.

This chain joins TRBV5-1 and TRBJ2-5; 9 nucleotides align to TRBD1. The DNA end favors TRBJ2-7, so the J call may be wrong. The length of the CDR3 is 14 residues. The germline V gene encodes CDR1 SGHRS and CDR2 YFSETQ. The CDR3 is CASSEGQGSYEQYF. DNA of the CDR3: TGCGCCAGCAGCGAGGGACAGGGAAGCTACGAGCAGTACTTC.